This record concerns one T cell receptor beta chain sequence. TCRdb's table, derived via immunoSEQ multiplex PCR, lists solely in-frame clones and lacks some. The table lists about 370,000 clones, approximately 90% of them singletons. This specimen belongs to a study of blood T cell repertoires in COVID-19. The CDR3 totals 14 residues. J lost 8 bases, V lost 4 bases, and 9 bases had no gene match. CDR1 is MDHEN and CDR2 is SYDVKM in the germline V gene. This sequence originates from a man younger than 35 who had recovered from COVID-19. The source material was PBMCs or T cells enriched from blood (not recorded which). The V call is TRBV28, the J call TRBJ1-2, with 8 bases matching TRBD1. In DNA form, the CDR3 reads TGTGCCAGCAGTTCCGGACAGGGAAGTCGCGGCTACACCTTC. It is translated as CASSSGQGSRGYTF.